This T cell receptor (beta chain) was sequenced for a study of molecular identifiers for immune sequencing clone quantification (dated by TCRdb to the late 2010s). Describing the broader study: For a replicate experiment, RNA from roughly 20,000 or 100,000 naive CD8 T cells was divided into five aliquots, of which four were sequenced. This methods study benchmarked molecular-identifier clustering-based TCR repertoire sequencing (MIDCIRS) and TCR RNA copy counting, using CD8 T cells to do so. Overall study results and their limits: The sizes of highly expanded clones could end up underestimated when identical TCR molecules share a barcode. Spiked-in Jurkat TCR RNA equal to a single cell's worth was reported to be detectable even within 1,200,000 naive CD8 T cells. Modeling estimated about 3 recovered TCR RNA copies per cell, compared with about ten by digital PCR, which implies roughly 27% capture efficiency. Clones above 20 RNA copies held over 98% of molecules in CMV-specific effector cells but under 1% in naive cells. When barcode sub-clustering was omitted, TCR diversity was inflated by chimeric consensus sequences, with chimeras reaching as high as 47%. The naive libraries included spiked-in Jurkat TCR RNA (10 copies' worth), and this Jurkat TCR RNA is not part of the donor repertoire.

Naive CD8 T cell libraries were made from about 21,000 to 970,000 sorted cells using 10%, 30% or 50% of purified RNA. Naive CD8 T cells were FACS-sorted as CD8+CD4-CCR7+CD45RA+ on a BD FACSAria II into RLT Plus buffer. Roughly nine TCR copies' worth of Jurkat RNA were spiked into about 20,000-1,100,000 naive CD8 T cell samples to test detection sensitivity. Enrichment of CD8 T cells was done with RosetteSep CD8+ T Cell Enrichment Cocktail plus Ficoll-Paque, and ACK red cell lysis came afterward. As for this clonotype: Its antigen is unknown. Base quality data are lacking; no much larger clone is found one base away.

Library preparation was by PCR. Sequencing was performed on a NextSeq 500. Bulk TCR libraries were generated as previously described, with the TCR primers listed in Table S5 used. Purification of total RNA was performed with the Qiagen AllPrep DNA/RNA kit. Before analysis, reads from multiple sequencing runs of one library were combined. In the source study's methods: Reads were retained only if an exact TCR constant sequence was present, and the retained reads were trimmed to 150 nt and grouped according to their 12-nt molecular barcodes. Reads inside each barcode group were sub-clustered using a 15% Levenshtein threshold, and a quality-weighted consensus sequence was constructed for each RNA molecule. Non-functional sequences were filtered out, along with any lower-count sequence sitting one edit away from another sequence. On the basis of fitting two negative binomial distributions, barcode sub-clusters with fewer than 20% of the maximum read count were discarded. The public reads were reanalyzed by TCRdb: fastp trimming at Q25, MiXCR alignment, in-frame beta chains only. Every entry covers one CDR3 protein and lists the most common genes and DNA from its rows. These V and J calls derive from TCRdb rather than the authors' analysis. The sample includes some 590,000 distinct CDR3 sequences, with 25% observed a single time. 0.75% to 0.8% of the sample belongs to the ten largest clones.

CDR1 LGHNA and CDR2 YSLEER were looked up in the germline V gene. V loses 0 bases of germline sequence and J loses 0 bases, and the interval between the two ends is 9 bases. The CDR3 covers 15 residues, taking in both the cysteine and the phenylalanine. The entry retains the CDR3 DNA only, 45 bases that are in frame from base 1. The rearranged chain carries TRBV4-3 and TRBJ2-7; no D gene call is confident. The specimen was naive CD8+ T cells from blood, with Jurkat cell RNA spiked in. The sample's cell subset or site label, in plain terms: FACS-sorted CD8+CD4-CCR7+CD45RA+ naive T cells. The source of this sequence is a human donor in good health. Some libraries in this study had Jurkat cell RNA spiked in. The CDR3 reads CASSQELSDSYEQYF. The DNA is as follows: TGCGCCAGCAGCCAAGAACTCTCCGACTCCTACGAGCAGTACTTC.